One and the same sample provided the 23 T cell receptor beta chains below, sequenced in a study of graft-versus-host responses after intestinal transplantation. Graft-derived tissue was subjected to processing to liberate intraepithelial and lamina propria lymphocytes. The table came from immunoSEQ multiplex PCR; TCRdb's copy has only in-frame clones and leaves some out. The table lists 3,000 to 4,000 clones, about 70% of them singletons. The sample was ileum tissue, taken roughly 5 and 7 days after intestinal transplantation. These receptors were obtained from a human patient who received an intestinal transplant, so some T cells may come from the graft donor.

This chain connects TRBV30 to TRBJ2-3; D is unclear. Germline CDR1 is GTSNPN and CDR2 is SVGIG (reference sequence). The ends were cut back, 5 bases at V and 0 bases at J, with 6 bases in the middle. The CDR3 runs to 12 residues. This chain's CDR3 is CAWGRSTDTQYF. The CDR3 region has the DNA TGTGCCTGGGGGCGGAGCACAGATACGCAGTATTTT.

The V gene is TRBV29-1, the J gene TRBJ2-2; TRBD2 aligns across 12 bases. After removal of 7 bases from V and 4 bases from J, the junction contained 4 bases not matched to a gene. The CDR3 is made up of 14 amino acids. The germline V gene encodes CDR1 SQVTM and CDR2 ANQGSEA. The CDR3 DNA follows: TGCAGCGGCGTACTAGCGGGAGGCACCGGGGAGCTGTTTTTT. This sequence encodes CSGVLAGGTGELFF.

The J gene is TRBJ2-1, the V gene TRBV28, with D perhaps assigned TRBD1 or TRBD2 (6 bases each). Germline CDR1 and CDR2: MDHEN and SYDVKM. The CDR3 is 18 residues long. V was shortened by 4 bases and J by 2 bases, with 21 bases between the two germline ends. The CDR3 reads CASSSEGEKGEAYNEQFF. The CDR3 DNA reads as TGTGCCAGCAGTTCGGAAGGAGAAAAGGGGGAGGCCTACAATGAGCAGTTCTTC.

CDR3 nucleotide sequence: TGTGCCAGCAGCCTCGGGACTAGCGGGATGAGGAGCACAGATACGCAGTATTTT. Protein product: CASSLGTSGMRSTDTQYF. The chain uses TRBV11-3 and TRBJ2-3; 13 bases agree with TRBD2. The germline V gene has CDR1 SGHNT and CDR2 YENEEA. This CDR3 is 18 amino acids long. J lost 0 bases, V lost 5 bases, and 8 bases had no gene match.

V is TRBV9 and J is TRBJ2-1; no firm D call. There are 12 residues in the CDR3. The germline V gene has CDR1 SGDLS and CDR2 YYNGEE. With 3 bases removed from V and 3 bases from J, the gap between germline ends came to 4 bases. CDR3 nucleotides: TGTGCCAGCAGCGCCGACTACAATGAGCAGTTCTTC. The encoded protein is CASSADYNEQFF.

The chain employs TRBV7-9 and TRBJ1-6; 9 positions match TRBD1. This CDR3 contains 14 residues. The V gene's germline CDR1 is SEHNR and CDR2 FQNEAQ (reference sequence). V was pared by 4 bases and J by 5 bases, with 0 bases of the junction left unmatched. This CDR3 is CASSWTGDNSPLHF. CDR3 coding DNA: TGTGCCAGCAGCTGGACAGGGGATAATTCACCCCTCCACTTT.

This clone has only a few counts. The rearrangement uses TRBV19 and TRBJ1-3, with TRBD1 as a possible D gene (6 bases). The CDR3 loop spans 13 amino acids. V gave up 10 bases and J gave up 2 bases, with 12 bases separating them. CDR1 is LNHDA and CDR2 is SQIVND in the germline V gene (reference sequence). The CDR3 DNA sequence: TGTGCCACTTACCAGGGGACTGGAAACACCATATATTTT. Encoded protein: CATYQGTGNTIYF.

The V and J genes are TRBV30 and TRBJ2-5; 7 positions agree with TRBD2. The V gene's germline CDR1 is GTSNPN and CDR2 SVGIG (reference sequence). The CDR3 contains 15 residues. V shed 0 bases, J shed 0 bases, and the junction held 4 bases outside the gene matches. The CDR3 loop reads CAWSVRTRYQETQYF. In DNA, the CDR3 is TGTGCCTGGAGTGTACGGACTAGGTACCAAGAGACCCAGTACTTC.

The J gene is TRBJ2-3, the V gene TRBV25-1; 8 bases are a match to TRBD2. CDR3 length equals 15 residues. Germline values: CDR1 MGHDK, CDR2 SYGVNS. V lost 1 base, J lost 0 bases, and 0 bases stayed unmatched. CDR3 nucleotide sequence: TGTGCCAGCAGTGAATCTAGCGGGAGCACAGATACGCAGTATTTT. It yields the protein CASSESSGSTDTQYF.

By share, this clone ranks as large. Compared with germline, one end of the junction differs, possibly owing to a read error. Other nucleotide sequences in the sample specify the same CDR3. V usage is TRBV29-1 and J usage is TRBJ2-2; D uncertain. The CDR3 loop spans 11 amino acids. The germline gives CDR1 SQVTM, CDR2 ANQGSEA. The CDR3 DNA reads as TGCAGCGTGGAAGGGCCCGGGGAGCTGTTTTTT. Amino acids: CSVEGPGELFF.

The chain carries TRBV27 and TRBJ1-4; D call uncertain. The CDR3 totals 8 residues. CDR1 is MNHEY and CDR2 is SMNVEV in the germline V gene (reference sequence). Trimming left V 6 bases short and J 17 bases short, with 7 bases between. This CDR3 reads CASSRPFF. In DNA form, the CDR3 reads TGTGCCAGCAGCCGCCCATTTTTT.

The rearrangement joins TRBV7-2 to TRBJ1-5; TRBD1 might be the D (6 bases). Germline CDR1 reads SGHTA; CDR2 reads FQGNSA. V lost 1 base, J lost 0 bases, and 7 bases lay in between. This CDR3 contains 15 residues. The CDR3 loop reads CASSLGTDSNQPQHF. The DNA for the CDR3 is TGTGCCAGCAGCTTAGGGACAGATAGCAATCAGCCCCAGCATTTT.

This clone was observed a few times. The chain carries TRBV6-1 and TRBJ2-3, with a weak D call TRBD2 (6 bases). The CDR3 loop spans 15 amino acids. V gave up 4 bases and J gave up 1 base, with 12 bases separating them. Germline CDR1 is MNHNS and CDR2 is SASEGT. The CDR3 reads CASSGMGGGTDTQYF. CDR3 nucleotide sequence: TGTGCCAGCAGTGGAATGGGGGGAGGCACAGATACGCAGTATTTT.

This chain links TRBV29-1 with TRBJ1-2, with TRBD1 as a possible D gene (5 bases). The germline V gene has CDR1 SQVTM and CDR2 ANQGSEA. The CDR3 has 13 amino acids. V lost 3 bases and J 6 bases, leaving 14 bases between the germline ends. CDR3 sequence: CSVDQGSNHGYTF. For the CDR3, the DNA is TGCAGCGTTGATCAGGGCTCGAACCATGGCTACACCTTC.

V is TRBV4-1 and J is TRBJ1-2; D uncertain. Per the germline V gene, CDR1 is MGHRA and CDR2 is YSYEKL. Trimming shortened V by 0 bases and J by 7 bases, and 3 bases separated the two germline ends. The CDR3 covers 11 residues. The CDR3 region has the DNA TGCGCCAGCAGCCAAGACGGTGGCTACACCTTC. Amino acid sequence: CASSQDGGYTF.

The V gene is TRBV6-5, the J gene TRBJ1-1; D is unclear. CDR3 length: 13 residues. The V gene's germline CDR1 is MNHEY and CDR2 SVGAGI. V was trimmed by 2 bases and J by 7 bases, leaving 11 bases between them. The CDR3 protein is CASSYIEGSEAFF. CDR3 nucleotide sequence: TGTGCCAGCAGTTACATTGAAGGGAGTGAAGCTTTCTTT.

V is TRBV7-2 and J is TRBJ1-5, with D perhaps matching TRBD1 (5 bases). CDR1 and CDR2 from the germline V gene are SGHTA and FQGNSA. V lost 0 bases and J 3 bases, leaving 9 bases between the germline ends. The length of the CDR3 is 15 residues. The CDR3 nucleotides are TGTGCCAGCAGCTTAGCATCAGGGCTCAATCAGCCCCAGCATTTT. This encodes CASSLASGLNQPQHF.

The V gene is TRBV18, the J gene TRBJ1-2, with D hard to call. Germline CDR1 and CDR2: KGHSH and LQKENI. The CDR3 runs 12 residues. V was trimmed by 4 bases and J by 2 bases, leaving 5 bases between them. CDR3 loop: CASSHKNYGYTF. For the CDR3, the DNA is TGTGCCAGCTCACACAAAAACTATGGCTACACCTTC.

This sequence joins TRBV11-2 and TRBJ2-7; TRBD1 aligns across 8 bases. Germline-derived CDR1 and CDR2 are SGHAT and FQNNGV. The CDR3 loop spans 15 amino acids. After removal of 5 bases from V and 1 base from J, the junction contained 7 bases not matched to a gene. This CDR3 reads CASSPPGGESYEQYF. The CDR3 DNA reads TGTGCCAGCAGCCCCCCAGGGGGCGAGTCCTACGAGCAGTACTTC. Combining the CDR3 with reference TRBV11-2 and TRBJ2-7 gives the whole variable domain EAGVAQSPRYKIIEKRQSVAFWCNPISGHATLYWYQQILGQGPKLLIQFQNNGVVDDSQLPKDRFSAERLKGVDSTLKIQPAKLEDSAVYLCASSPPGGESYEQYFGPGTRLTVT.

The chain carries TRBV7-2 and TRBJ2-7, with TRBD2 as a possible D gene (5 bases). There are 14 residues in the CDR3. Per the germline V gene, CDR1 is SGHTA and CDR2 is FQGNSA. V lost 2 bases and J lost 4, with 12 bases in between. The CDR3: CASSLISEKYEQYF. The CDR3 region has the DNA TGTGCCAGCAGCTTAATTAGCGAGAAATACGAGCAGTACTTC.

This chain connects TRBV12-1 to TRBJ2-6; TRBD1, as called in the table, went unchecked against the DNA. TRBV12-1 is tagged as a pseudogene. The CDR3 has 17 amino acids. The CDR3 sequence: CASSVTIGQSRANVLTF. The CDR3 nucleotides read TGTGCCAGCAGCGTAACGATAGGACAAAGTCGGGCCAACGTCCTGACTTTC.

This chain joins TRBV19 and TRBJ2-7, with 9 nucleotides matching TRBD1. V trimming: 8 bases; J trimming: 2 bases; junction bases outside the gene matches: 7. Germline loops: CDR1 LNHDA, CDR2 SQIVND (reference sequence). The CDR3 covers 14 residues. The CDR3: CASCPGQGPYEQYF. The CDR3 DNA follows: TGTGCCAGTTGTCCGGGACAGGGCCCCTACGAGCAGTACTTC.

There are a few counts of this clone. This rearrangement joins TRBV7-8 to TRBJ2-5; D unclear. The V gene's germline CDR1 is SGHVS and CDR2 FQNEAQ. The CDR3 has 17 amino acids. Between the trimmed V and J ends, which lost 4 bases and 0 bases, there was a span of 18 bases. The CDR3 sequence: CASSYLATALYQETQYF. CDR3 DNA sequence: TGTGCCAGCAGCTACCTCGCCACAGCCCTGTACCAAGAGACCCAGTACTTC.